This T cell receptor (beta chain) was sequenced for a study of blood T cell repertoires in COVID-19. The participants were between about 18 and 90 years old and came from about two dozen US areas. Self-reported history from a screening survey and questionnaire set each donor's cohort. The CDR3 is 14 residues long. The germline CDR1 and CDR2 sequences are LGHNA and YNFKEQ. J gave up 1 base and V 4 bases, and 3 bases lay outside the gene matches. Method: immunoSEQ multiplex PCR; TCRdb's copy keeps in-frame clones and lacks some. The sample has about 500,000 clones, 87% seen once. The clonotype was recovered from a woman aged 18-29 years who had recovered from COVID-19. Source material: PBMCs or T cells enriched from blood (not recorded which). This chain connects TRBV4-2 to TRBJ1-1; 7 bases align to TRBD1. CDR3 residues: CASSRTGSNTEAFF. The CDR3 DNA sequence: TGTGCCAGCAGCCGGACAGGCTCGAACACTGAAGCTTTCTTT.